This is a list of T cell receptor beta chains from one sample in a study of Graves' ophthalmopathy and Graves' hyperthyroidism. One entry per CDR3 protein, called by TCRdb with MiXCR from the multiplex PCR reads. The sample lists roughly 600,000 distinct CDR3 sequences, less than 40% occurring once. The sequencing sample was made of peripheral blood or thyroid tissue (not recorded which). The receptor source for this set is an adult man with Graves' hyperthyroidism. CDR3s include the opening cysteine and the closing phenylalanine or tryptophan. A D gene is named only where the DNA matches it firmly. Clone size is stated in some rows and not others, as once, few, many or a class when expanded.

DNA: TGTGCCAGCAGCTTAGGCCAGGGGGCGAATCGAGACACTGAAGCTTTCTTT
CDR3: CASSLGQGANRDTEAFF
V: TRBV7-9
J: TRBJ1-1
D: TRBD1
size: few

DNA: TGTGCCAGCAGCTTAAGGGGCAGCGGACATGCGATCACCGGGGAGCTGTTTTTT
CDR3: CASSLRGSGHAITGELFF
V: TRBV7-3
J: TRBJ2-2
D: .
size: many

DNA: TGTGCCAGCAGCCCGGGACAGGGGAACAGTATGAACACTGAAGCTTTCTTT
CDR3: CASSPGQGNSMNTEAFF
V: TRBV7-2
J: TRBJ1-1
D: TRBD1
size: .

DNA: TGTGCCAGCAGCGTAGAGGACAGGGCGGATGGCTACACCTTC
CDR3: CASSVEDRADGYTF
V: TRBV9
J: TRBJ1-2
D: TRBD1
size: many

DNA: TGTGCCACCAGCAGAGATTGGGACAGCGGTGGAAACACCATATATTTT
CDR3: CATSRDWDSGGNTIYF
V: TRBV15
J: TRBJ1-3
D: TRBD1
size: many

DNA: TGCGCCAGCAGCCAGATACCTGCAGGGGATCTCTATGGCTACACCTTC
CDR3: CASSQIPAGDLYGYTF
V: TRBV4-1
J: TRBJ1-2
D: .
size: few

DNA: TGTGCCACCAGTGGACCGGGACAGATTGACACTGAAGCTTTCTTT
CDR3: CATSGPGQIDTEAFF
V: TRBV24-1
J: TRBJ1-1
D: TRBD1
size: once

DNA: TGTGCCAGCAGTTACGTACAGGGGAAACTGTTTTTT
CDR3: CASSYVQGKLFF
V: TRBV6-5
J: TRBJ1-4
D: TRBD1
size: many

DNA: TGTGCCACCAGTGATCTAGCGGGTCAACAAGAGACCCAGTACTTC
CDR3: CATSDLAGQQETQYF
V: TRBV24-1
J: TRBJ2-5
D: TRBD2
size: few

DNA: TGCAGCGTTGAGCCAGGAGGATACGAGCAGTACTTC
CDR3: CSVEPGGYEQYF
V: TRBV29-1
J: TRBJ2-7
D: .
size: many

DNA: TGTGCCAGCAGCTTACGACAGGGAGGGACACACAATGAGCAGTACTTC
CDR3: CASSLRQGGTHNEQYF
V: TRBV7-6
J: TRBJ2-7
D: .
size: .

DNA: TGTGCCAGCAGCGTGTCGGGAGCTGGGGCCAACGTCCTGACTTTC
CDR3: CASSVSGAGANVLTF
V: TRBV9
J: TRBJ2-6
D: .
size: many

DNA: TGTGCCACCAGTGATTGGGGGTCTGGGGGCTACACCTTC
CDR3: CATSDWGSGGYTF
V: TRBV24-1
J: TRBJ1-2
D: .
size: once

DNA: TGTGCCAGCAGTGAAAGGGGGGGACCGGTGAACACTGAAGCTTTCTTT
CDR3: CASSERGGPVNTEAFF
V: TRBV2
J: TRBJ1-1
D: .
size: .

DNA: TGTGCCAGCAGCTTATTCCTAGCGGGAGGGGAGCTGTTTTTT
CDR3: CASSLFLAGGELFF
V: TRBV7-9
J: TRBJ2-2
D: TRBD2
size: .

DNA: TGTGCCAGCACCACAGGGTTTGGAACTGAAGCTTTCTTT
CDR3: CASTTGFGTEAFF
V: TRBV12-3/TRBV12-4
J: TRBJ1-1
D: .
size: many

DNA: TGTGCCAGCAGTCGAGGCTCAGGGGAGGATACGCAGTATTTT
CDR3: CASSRGSGEDTQYF
V: TRBV2
J: TRBJ2-3
D: .
size: .

DNA: TGCAGTGCAAAACCCAGGGTAGGGAGCAATCAGCCCCAGCATTTT
CDR3: CSAKPRVGSNQPQHF
V: TRBV20-1
J: TRBJ1-5
D: .
size: many

DNA: TGTGCCAGCAGTTTGTCCAGGGGGCTGGGCTACACCTTC
CDR3: CASSLSRGLGYTF
V: TRBV27
J: TRBJ1-2
D: TRBD1
size: .

DNA: TGTGCCAGCAGTTACTCGGTTACCTCCCAGGAAGAGACCCAGTACTTC
CDR3: CASSYSVTSQEETQYF
V: TRBV6-6
J: TRBJ2-5
D: .
size: .

DNA: TGCAGCGCAACTCCGGGACAGGGGGCTTATCAGCCCCAGCATTTT
CDR3: CSATPGQGAYQPQHF
V: TRBV20-1
J: TRBJ1-5
D: TRBD1
size: .

DNA: TGTGCCAGCAGTGAAAGATCGCGGGGCACTATCGACACTGAAGCTTTCTTT
CDR3: CASSERSRGTIDTEAFF
V: TRBV6-4
J: TRBJ1-1
D: .
size: few

DNA: TGTGCCATCAGCAGAGACAGGGGGCTTGTGGCTTTCTTT
CDR3: CAISRDRGLVAFF
V: TRBV10-3
J: TRBJ1-1
D: TRBD1
size: once

DNA: TGTGCCAGCAGCTTAGGAGACAGGGGGTTTTCGGGGTACTTC
CDR3: CASSLGDRGFSGYF
V: TRBV7-2
J: TRBJ2-7
D: TRBD1
size: few

DNA: TGTGCCAGCAGTGACCCTACCCAGCCTGTTTCTGAGCAGTTCTTC
CDR3: CASSDPTQPVSEQFF
V: TRBV25-1
J: TRBJ2-1
D: .
size: few

DNA: TGTGCCATCAGTCCGAGACAGGGCGGCACCGGGGAGCTGTTTTTT
CDR3: CAISPRQGGTGELFF
V: TRBV10-3
J: TRBJ2-2
D: TRBD1
size: many

DNA: TGCAGTGCTAGGGAACTACAGGGTACACTTAATTCACCCCTCCACTTT
CDR3: CSARELQGTLNSPLHF
V: TRBV20-1
J: TRBJ1-6
D: .
size: .

DNA: TGTGCCAGCAGTTTATATCTGGGGGAGACCCAGTACTTC
CDR3: CASSLYLGETQYF
V: TRBV28
J: TRBJ2-5
D: .
size: many

DNA: TGTGCCATCAGTGGAATAAGGGAGAGCTCTGGAAACACCATATATTTT
CDR3: CAISGIRESSGNTIYF
V: TRBV10-3
J: TRBJ1-3
D: .
size: many

DNA: TGTGCCAGTAGGAAAAGTCGTGGAGGCTATGACGCTGAAGCTTTCTTT
CDR3: CASRKSRGGYDAEAFF
V: TRBV19
J: TRBJ1-1
D: .
size: .

DNA: TGTGCCAGCAGTTGGGGGGGGATTTCACCCCTCCACTTT
CDR3: CASSWGGISPLHF
V: TRBV6-6
J: TRBJ1-6
D: .
size: few

DNA: TGTGCCAGCAGAAGTAGCGGGTCTACCTACGAGCAGTACTTC
CDR3: CASRSSGSTYEQYF
V: TRBV6-1
J: TRBJ2-7
D: TRBD2
size: .

DNA: TGCAGCGTCGACAGGGGAAAGACCTACGAGCAGTACTTC
CDR3: CSVDRGKTYEQYF
V: TRBV29-1
J: TRBJ2-7
D: TRBD1
size: many

DNA: TGCGCCAGCAGCCACCATGGGGCAGGACAGCTCTCCTACGAGCAGTACTTC
CDR3: CASSHHGAGQLSYEQYF
V: TRBV4-1
J: TRBJ2-7
D: .
size: many

DNA: TGTGCCAGCAGTACAAGCAGGGAGTCCCTTTATTCACCCCTCCACTTT
CDR3: CASSTSRESLYSPLHF
V: TRBV28
J: TRBJ1-6
D: .
size: many

DNA: TGCAGCGGAGGACAAGGCTGCGAGCAGTACTTC
CDR3: CSGGQGCEQYF
V: TRBV29-1
J: TRBJ2-7
D: .
size: .

DNA: TGCAGCGTTGCACTAGCGGGAGTAGCCGGGGAGCTGTTTTTT
CDR3: CSVALAGVAGELFF
V: TRBV29-1
J: TRBJ2-2
D: TRBD2
size: few

DNA: TGTGCCAGCAGCCCGAGACCGGGCCCAGGAGAGACCCAGTACTTC
CDR3: CASSPRPGPGETQYF
V: TRBV7-9
J: TRBJ2-5
D: .
size: .

DNA: TGTGCCAGCAGTGTAGGGGGCGTCGATCAGCCCCAGCATTTT
CDR3: CASSVGGVDQPQHF
V: TRBV2
J: TRBJ1-5
D: TRBD1
size: many

DNA: TGTGCCAGCAGCTGGGGGGTTAATCAGCCCCAGTACTTC
CDR3: CASSWGVNQPQYF
V: TRBV7-8
J: TRBJ2-5
D: .
size: .

DNA: TGTGCCAGCAGCGTACAGGGTAGGGGACCATATGGCTACACCTTC
CDR3: CASSVQGRGPYGYTF
V: TRBV5-4
J: TRBJ1-2
D: .
size: .

DNA: TGCGCCAGCAGTGATCCGGGACAGGGGTCGTTATTGGATAATTCACCCCTCCACTTT
CDR3: CASSDPGQGSLLDNSPLHF
V: TRBV10-1
J: TRBJ1-6
D: TRBD1
size: many

DNA: TGTGCCAGCACACGAGGGGGTAATGAGCAGTTCTTC
CDR3: CASTRGGNEQFF
V: TRBV12-3/TRBV12-4
J: TRBJ2-1
D: .
size: .

DNA: TGTGCCAGCAGTTACCGACGGGTAAATTCACCCCTCCACTTT
CDR3: CASSYRRVNSPLHF
V: TRBV6-5
J: TRBJ1-6
D: .
size: many

DNA: TGTGCCACCAGCAGAGATTTCGGGCCATCCACCGGGGAGCTGTTTTTT
CDR3: CATSRDFGPSTGELFF
V: TRBV15
J: TRBJ2-2
D: .
size: many